A selection of T cell receptor beta chains follows, all from one sample in a study of shared clonotypes between healthy human individuals. Only in-frame clones appear in the TCRdb table, and some are missing; sequencing was by immunoSEQ multiplex PCR. The sample has some 2,000,000 clones; 85% to 95% are singletons. The sequencing sample was made of naive CD4+ T cells sorted from blood. The source of these receptors is a man between 18 and 35 years old in good health. Both conserved end residues are part of each CDR3. A D gene is named only where the DNA matches it firmly. Where a row states a size, it is once, few, many or the class of an expanded clone; other rows omit it.

d_call	v_call	clone_size	j_call	cdr3_nt	cdr3_aa
NA	TRBV7-9	NA	TRBJ1-1	TGTGCCAGCAGCTTAGCCCCCCGGGCTGAAGCTTTCTTT	CASSLAPRAEAFF
NA	TRBV7-2	NA	TRBJ2-3	TGTGCCAGCAGCTTAGCTTGGCTAGCTTCAGGTCCAGATACGCAGTATTTT	CASSLAWLASGPDTQYF
NA	TRBV30	NA	TRBJ2-1	TGTGCCTGGATTGCGGGCTGGTCCTACAATGAGCAGTTCTTC	CAWIAGWSYNEQFF
TRBD2	TRBV28	NA	TRBJ2-1	TGTGCCAGCAAACTAGCGAGGGGCAATGAGCAGTTCTTC	CASKLARGNEQFF
NA	TRBV7-3	NA	TRBJ2-7	TGTGCCAGCAGCTCGACAGGATCCTACGAGCAGTACTTC	CASSSTGSYEQYF
TRBD1	TRBV28	NA	TRBJ2-2	TGTGCCAGTAAGACAGGGACCCCCGGGGAGCTGTTTTTT	CASKTGTPGELFF
NA	TRBV15	NA	TRBJ2-1	TGTGCCACCAGCAGAGATAGTACAGGTCAAGAGCAGTTCTTC	CATSRDSTGQEQFF
NA	TRBV12-5	NA	TRBJ2-7	TGTGCTAGTGGTTTGGTTACGACTTGTACCTACGAGCAGTACTTC	CASGLVTTCTYEQYF
TRBD2	TRBV7-6	NA	TRBJ2-5	TGTGCCAGCAGCTTATCTTCCCTAGCGGGTATCGAGACCCAGTACTTC	CASSLSSLAGIETQYF
NA	TRBV5-4	once	TRBJ2-7	TGTGCCAGCAGTCTTAGGGGGGGCGAGCAGTACTTC	CASSLRGGEQYF
TRBD1	TRBV29-1	NA	TRBJ1-1	TGCAGCGTTGAAGATGACAGGGTGTACACTGAAGCTTTCTTT	CSVEDDRVYTEAFF
NA	TRBV25-1	NA	TRBJ2-3	TGTGCCAGCAGTGAATATGGGGGGTTGACAGATACGCAGTATTTT	CASSEYGGLTDTQYF
TRBD1	TRBV7-9	NA	TRBJ1-3	TGTGCCAGCAGCTTCATCCTTAGGGGGGACAGGGATGCCACCATATATTTT	CASSFILRGDRDATIYF